This T cell receptor (beta chain) was captured in a study of tumor-infiltrating lymphocytes in primary liver carcinoma. Study context: Sample counts of productive TCRbeta reads spanned roughly 3.5 to 8 million; these counts were similar across tissue types.

Making TCR beta cDNA involved around 540 ng total RNA and a constant-region primer. ARM-PCR was slightly modified, and three nested multiplex PCR rounds with it gave rise to the TCR beta libraries. Amplification in the first two PCR rounds was performed using TRBV1-TRBV30 forward primers and a C-beta reverse primer for approximately 10 cycles each. TCRdb reprocessed the multiplex PCR reads via MiXCR and lists one record per CDR3 protein. The sample records about 50,000 distinct CDR3 sequences, 65% to 85% being singletons. Unsorted bulk tissue of roughly 18-32 mg yielded co-extracted RNA and DNA. Germline V gives CDR1 SQVTM, CDR2 ANQGSEA. The CDR3 extends over 10 amino acids.

Material for sequencing was liver tumor tissue from sampling region 5. This sample's subset: tumor region T5, tumor centre. The receptor was isolated from a man aged 40-49 years with primary liver carcinoma and hepatitis B virus infection. The chain employs TRBV29-1 and TRBJ2-1; D remains ambiguous. DNA of the CDR3: TGCAGTTTTCTCCGAGAGGAGCAGTTCTTC. Its translation is CSFLREEQFF.